This T cell receptor (beta chain) was obtained from a study of blood T cell repertoires in COVID-19. Study-level information: The United States, Italy and Spain were the sources of the acute and convalescent COVID-19 samples. In each case, the material was cDNA or gDNA derived from T cells, B-cell-depleted T cells, or PBMCs.

Authors' data handling: Reference gene primer amplification in the assay estimated nucleated cell counts. This table comes from immunoSEQ multiplex PCR, and its TCRdb copy is limited to in-frame clones, with some not included. V and J calls plus clone size are reproduced from that table; the DNA served to infer D and trimming. Among tens of thousands of clones, roughly 81% were seen once, and the ten largest hold roughly 20%. Germline V gene lookup returns CDR1 GTSNPN and CDR2 SVGIG (reference sequence). This CDR3 has 13 residues. The V segment lost 5 bases and the J segment 6 bases; nucleotides outside the gene matches: 9.

Material: peripheral blood. This chain joins TRBV30 and TRBJ2-5, with 7 bases identical to TRBD2. This TCR came from a woman between 70 and 85 years old with acute or convalescent COVID-19. This CDR3 reads CAWAGVAGKTQYF. DNA of the CDR3: TGTGCCTGGGCGGGGGTTGCCGGCAAGACCCAGTACTTC. The full variable domain, rest sourced from reference TRBV30 and TRBJ2-5, is SQTIHQWPATLVQPVGSPLSLECTVEGTSNPNLYWYRQAAGRGLQLLFYSVGIGQISSEVPQNLSASRPQDRQFILSSKKLLLSDSGFYLCAWAGVAGKTQYFGPGTRLLVL.